The TCR beta chain described here comes from a study of monozygotic twins with inflammatory bowel disease. TCRdb reanalyzed the 5' RACE reads, giving one entry per CDR3 protein sequence and no DNA. The clone table shows about 380,000 distinct CDR3 sequences, with the ten largest holding just over 2.5%. CDR1 and CDR2 from the germline V gene are SGHTA and FQGNSA. The CDR3 covers 14 residues. The sequence derives from a human donor with ulcerative colitis or Crohn's disease, or a healthy co-twin of an affected twin (not recorded which). The chain joins TRBV7-2 to TRBJ2-3. The sample taken for sequencing was blood. The CDR3 loop is CASSLRRITDTQYF.